The clone carrying this T cell receptor beta chain was recorded at least ten times. Its antigen is not known. The sample originates from a study of T cells in Graves' hyperthyroidism and ophthalmopathy. Study overall: Pretreatment peripheral blood was obtained at initial diagnosis.

General study findings and limits: A model of 13 V-J pairs discriminated ophthalmopathy from stable hyperthyroidism. With a median lead of around 6.7 months before onset, the model predicted ophthalmopathy.

With duration under 3 months, ophthalmopathy was active: Clinical Activity Score at least 3, NOSPECS at least 4. Per germline, CDR1 SQVTM and CDR2 ANQGSEA. The V and J ends lost 1 base and 5 bases, in that order; junction bases with no gene match: 12. This CDR3 region has 16 residues. It was RNA transcripts that yielded the amplified TCR beta CDR3 regions. First-round RT-PCR targeting the TCR CDR3 was performed with the HTBI primer set. A single record per CDR3 protein comes from TCRdb applying MiXCR to the multiplex PCR reads. The data contain some 350,000 distinct CDR3 sequences, over 12% of them singletons.

The source material was blood. The chain is built from TRBV29-1 and TRBJ2-7; 9 bases map to TRBD2. The TCR was taken from a woman aged 55 to 70 with Graves' ophthalmopathy. This chain's CDR3 is CSVEGVAGGPSDEQYF. DNA of the CDR3: TGCAGCGTTGAAGGGGTGGCGGGAGGGCCCTCGGACGAGCAGTACTTC.